This T cell receptor beta chain was found in a study of identifying expanded T cells in peripheral blood (dated by TCRdb to the late 2010s). As for the study more broadly: Technical replicates were generated by sequencing separate aliquots of the same genomic DNA pool, with four replicates compared pairwise.

As to this clone: Its antigen remains undetermined. No base quality information exists; no much larger clone differs at one position.

TCRbeta CDR3 regions were profiled with the immunoSEQ Assay using bias-controlled multiplex PCR amplification of genomic DNA. In the paper's pipeline: The absolute abundance of each unique TCRbeta CDR3 region was quantified after sequences were collapsed and filtered. Differential abundance was tested with two models: a binomial (Fisher-equivalent) model and a beta-binomial model that adds time-dependent variance fitted from healthy donors. Any clone with fewer than 5 combined templates was excluded, and a clone was called differentially abundant if its Benjamini-Hochberg FDR was below 0.01. The form v = (b*log(k)+a)^2 was used to model beta-binomial variance as a function of total template count across the two samples. In its TCRdb copy, this immuneACCESS table keeps in-frame sequences only and misses some clones. Where compared with another copy, unresolved V genes explain less than half of these, and the others have no known cause. D and trimming come from the DNA, and the V and J calls and clone size come from that table. Counted in this sample were about 86,000 clones; roughly 86% of them appeared once. The top ten clones comprise around 6% of the sample.

During the collection period, no immune events, such as infections, were documented for the healthy donors. Blood repertoires from healthy donors were used as a training cohort for calibrating time-dependent variance in a beta-binomial model of differential abundance of T-cell clones. The training cohort comprised roughly ten healthy donors, 3 female and 7 male. The donors were between roughly 29 and 65 years old, with an average age of about 47 years. Whole blood from each healthy donor was obtained from a commercial supplier and was collected at three time points roughly 13 days apart. Genomic DNA was extracted from unsorted whole blood for immunosequencing. Including the terminal cysteine and phenylalanine, the CDR3 comprises 14 residues. The entry retains the CDR3 DNA only, 42 bases that are in frame from base 1. The germline V gene provides CDR1 ENHRY and CDR2 SYGVKD. Unmatched junction bases come to 5, with V trimmed by 6 bases and J by 3 bases.

Paper-wide results and their limitations: The binomial model flagged around 1.2 differentially abundant clones between technical replicates, compared with about 16 over approximately two weeks and 18 to 20 over about four weeks. For all healthy donors, the variance in clone template counts between roughly two-week samples rose significantly as total template count increased. The authors expected that biological variance in healthy repertoires might rise further over much longer intervals, such as months to years. The beta-binomial model significantly reduced the number of clones called differentially abundant and the false-positive rate across all healthy-donor time intervals.

The chain employs TRBV10-3 and TRBJ2-7; 10 bases in the junction line up with TRBD1. Specimen: blood. This clonotype was sampled from a person aged 18 to 75 in good health. The CDR3 sequence is CAIRGDRGYYEQYF. The nucleotide sequence is given as TGTGCCATCAGGGGGGACAGGGGATACTACGAGCAGTACTTC.